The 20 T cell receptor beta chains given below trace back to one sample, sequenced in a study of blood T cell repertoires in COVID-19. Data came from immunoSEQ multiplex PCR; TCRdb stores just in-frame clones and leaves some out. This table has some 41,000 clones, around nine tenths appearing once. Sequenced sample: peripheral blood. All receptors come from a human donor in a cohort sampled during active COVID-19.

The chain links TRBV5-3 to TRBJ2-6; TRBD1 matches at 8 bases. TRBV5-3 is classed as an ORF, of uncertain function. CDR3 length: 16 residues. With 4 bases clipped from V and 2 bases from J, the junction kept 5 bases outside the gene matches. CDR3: CARSIIQGAGANVLTF. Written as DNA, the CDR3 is TGTGCCAGAAGCATAATACAGGGGGCTGGGGCCAACGTCCTGACTTTC.

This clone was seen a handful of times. Here the CDR3 reads CATSRGSYEQYF. As DNA, the CDR3 is TGTGCCACGAGCAGGGGCTCCTACGAGCAGTACTTC. The chain couples TRBV10-3 to TRBJ2-7; possibly TRBD1 for D (6 bases). V was pared by 10 bases and J by 0 bases, with 10 bases between. This CDR3 has 12 residues. The germline V gene encodes CDR1 ENHRY and CDR2 SYGVKD.

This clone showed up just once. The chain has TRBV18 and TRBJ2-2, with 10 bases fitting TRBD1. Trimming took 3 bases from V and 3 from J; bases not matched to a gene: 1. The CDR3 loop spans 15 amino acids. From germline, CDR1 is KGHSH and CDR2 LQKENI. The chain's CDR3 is CASSPGTGDTGELFF. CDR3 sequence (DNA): TGTGCCAGCTCACCGGGGACAGGGGACACCGGGGAGCTGTTTTTT. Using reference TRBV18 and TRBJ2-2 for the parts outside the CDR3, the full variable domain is NAGVMQNPRHLVRRRGQEARLRCSPMKGHSHVYWYRQLPEEGLKFMVYLQKENIIDESGMPKERFSAEFPKEGPSILRIQQVVRGDSAAYFCASSPGTGDTGELFFGEGSRLTVL.

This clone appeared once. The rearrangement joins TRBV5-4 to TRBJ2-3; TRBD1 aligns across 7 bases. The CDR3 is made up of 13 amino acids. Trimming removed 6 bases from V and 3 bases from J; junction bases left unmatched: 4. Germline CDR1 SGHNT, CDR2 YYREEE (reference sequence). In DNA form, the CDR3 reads TGTGCCAGCAAAGGGGGCGAGACAGATACGCAGTATTTT. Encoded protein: CASKGGETDTQYF. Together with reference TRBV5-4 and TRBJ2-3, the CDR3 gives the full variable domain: ETGVTQSPTHLIKTRGQQVTLRCSSQSGHNTVSWYQQALGQGPQFIFQYYREEENGRGNFPPRFSGLQFPNYSSELNVNALELDDSALYLCASKGGETDTQYFGPGTRLTVL.

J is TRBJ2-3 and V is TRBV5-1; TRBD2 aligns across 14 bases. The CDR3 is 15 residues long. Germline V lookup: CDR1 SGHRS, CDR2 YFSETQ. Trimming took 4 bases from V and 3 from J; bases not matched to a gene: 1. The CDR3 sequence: CASSGTSGSTDTQYF. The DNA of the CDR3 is TGCGCCAGCAGCGGGACTAGCGGGAGTACAGATACGCAGTATTTT.

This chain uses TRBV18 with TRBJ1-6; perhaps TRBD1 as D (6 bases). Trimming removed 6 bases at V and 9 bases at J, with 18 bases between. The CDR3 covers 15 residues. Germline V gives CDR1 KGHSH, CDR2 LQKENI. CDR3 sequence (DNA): TGTGCCAGCTCCGCCCCCAGGGGAGAGGGTTCACCCCTCCACTTT. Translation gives CASSAPRGEGSPLHF. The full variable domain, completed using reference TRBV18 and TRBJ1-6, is NAGVMQNPRHLVRRRGQEARLRCSPMKGHSHVYWYRQLPEEGLKFMVYLQKENIIDESGMPKERFSAEFPKEGPSILRIQQVVRGDSAAYFCASSAPRGEGSPLHFGNGTRLTVT.

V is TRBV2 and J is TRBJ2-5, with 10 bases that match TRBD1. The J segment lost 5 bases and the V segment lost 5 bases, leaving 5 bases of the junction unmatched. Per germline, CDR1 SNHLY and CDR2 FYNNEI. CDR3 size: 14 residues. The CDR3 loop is CASSPTGGGETQYF. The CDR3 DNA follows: TGTGCCAGCAGTCCGACAGGGGGCGGGGAGACCCAGTACTTC.

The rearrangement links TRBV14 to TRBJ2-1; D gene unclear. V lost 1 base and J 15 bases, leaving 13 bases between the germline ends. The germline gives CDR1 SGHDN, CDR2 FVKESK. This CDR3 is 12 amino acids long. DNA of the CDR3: TGTGCCAGCAGCCAAGTGACACAAAATTGGTTCTTC. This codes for CASSQVTQNWFF.

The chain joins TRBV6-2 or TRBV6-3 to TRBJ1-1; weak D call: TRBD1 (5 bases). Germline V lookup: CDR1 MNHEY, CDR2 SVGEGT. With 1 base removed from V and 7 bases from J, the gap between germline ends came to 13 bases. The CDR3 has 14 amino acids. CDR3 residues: CASSYWGAQVEAFF. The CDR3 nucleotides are TGTGCCAGCAGTTACTGGGGCGCACAGGTTGAAGCTTTCTTT.

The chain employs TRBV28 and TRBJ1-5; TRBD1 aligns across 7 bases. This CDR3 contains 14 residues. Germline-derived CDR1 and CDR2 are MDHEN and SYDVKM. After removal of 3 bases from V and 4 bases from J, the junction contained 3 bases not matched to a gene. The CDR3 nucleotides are TGTGCCAGCAGTTTTCAGGGGGTGAATCAGCCCCAGCATTTT. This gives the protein CASSFQGVNQPQHF.

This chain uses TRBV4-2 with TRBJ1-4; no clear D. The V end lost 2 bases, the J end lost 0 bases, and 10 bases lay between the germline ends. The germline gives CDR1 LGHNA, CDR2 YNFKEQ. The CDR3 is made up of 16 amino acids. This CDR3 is CASSQFAGATNEKLFF. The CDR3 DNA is TGTGCCAGCAGCCAATTTGCAGGTGCAACTAATGAAAAACTGTTTTTT.

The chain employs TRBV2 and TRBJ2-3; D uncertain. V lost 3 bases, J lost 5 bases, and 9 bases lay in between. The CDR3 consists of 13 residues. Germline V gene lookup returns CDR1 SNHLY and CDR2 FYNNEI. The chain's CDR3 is CASSDWSGDTQYF. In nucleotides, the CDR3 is TGTGCCAGCAGTGACTGGTCGGGAGATACGCAGTATTTT.

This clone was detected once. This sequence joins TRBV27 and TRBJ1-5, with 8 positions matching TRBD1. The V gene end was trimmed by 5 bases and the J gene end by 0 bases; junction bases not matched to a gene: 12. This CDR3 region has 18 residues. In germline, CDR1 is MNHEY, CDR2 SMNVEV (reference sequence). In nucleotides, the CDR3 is TGTGCCAGCAGTCCCAGGGGGCTGTTGGGATATAGCAATCAGCCCCAGCATTTT. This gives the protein CASSPRGLLGYSNQPQHF.

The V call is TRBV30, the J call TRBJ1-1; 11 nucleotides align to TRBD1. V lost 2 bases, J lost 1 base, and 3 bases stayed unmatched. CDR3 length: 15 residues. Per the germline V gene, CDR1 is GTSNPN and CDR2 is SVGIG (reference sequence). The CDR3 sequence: CAWSSGTGGNTEAFF. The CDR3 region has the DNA TGTGCCTGGAGTTCCGGGACAGGGGGGAACACTGAAGCTTTCTTT.

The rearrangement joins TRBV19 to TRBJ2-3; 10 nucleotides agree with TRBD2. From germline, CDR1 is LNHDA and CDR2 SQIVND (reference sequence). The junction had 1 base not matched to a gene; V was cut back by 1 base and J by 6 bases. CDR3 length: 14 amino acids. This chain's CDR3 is CASSIVSGGDTQYF. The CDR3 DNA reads TGTGCCAGTAGTATAGTTAGCGGGGGGGATACGCAGTATTTT.

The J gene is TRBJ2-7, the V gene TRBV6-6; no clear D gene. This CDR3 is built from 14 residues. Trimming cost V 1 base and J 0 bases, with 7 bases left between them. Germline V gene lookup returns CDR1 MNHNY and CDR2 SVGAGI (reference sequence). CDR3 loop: CASSYWAGSYEQYF. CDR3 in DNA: TGTGCCAGCAGTTACTGGGCTGGCTCCTACGAGCAGTACTTC.

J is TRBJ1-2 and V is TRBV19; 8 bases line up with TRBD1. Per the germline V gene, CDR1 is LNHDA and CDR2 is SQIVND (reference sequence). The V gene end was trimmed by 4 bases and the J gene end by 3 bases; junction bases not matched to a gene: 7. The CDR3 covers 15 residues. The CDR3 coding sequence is TGTGCCAGTAGTACATACAAGACAGGGGACTATGGCTACACCTTC. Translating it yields CASSTYKTGDYGYTF.

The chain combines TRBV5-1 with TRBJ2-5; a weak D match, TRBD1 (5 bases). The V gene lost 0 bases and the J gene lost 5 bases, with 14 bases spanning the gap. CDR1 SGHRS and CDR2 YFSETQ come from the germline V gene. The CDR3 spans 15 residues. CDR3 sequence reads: CASSLGGSVRETQYF. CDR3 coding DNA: TGCGCCAGCAGCTTGGGGGGCAGCGTGAGGGAGACCCAGTACTTC.

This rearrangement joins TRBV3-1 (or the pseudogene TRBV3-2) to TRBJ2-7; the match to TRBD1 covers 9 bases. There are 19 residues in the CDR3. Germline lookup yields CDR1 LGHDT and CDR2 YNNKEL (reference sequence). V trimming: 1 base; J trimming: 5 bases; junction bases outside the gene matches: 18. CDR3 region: CASSQGLWIVGTGRNEQYF. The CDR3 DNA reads TGTGCCAGCAGCCAAGGGTTGTGGATTGTGGGGACAGGGAGAAACGAGCAGTACTTC.

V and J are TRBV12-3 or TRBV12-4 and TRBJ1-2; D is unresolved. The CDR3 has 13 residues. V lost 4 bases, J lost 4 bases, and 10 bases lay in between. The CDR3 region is CASSSPRLYGYTF. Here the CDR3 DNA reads TGTGCCAGCAGTTCCCCCAGACTCTATGGCTACACCTTC.